This T cell receptor beta chain was sequenced in a study of human T cells and chemical hapten exposure. Whole-study context: Upper-back patches of 0.01% DPC were read at 6 days.

Trimming pared 5 bases from V and 12 bases from J, leaving 10 bases between. The CDR3 is made up of 11 amino acids. From germline, CDR1 is MDHEN and CDR2 SYDVKM. On this clonotype: Its target is not known.

TCRdb re-analysed the RACE reads in MiXCR, keeping a single row per CDR3 protein. The table has about 120,000 distinct CDR3 sequences, over 10% seen once; the top ten hold 1.3% to 1.5%. Time point defined: patch test 1, 2 weeks after DPC sensitization. Specified treatment: therapeutic diphenylcyclopropenone sensitization with weekly scalp DPC. Study-level findings and limits: More PT1 expanded TCRs went with higher patch test scores.

The material sequenced was whole blood, taken in connection with sensitization to the hapten diphenylcyclopropenone (DPC). The chain carries TRBV28 and TRBJ2-2; D is unresolved. This receptor was taken from a woman in her forties or fifties with alopecia areata. Some clones in this sample may be carry-over from other donors' samples. The DNA for the CDR3 is TGTGCCAGCAGTACCTCCCGGAAGCTGTTTTTT. This translates into CASSTSRKLFF.